A single sample gave rise to the 21 T cell receptor beta chains below, sequenced in a study of shared clonotypes between healthy human individuals. The method was immunoSEQ multiplex PCR; TCRdb's version includes in-frame clones alone and lacks a portion of them. The sample includes about 2,500,000 clones, 90% to 95% of them seen just once. The sequenced material came from naive CD4+ T cells sorted from blood. The subset here: CD45RA+ positively selected. The receptors derive from a man aged 18 to 30 in good health.

As regards this clone: At the DNA level, this CDR3 is encoded by other sequences in the same sample as well. V and J are TRBV6-6 and TRBJ1-6, with 8 positions matching TRBD1. The CDR3 has 14 amino acids. Germline values: CDR1 MNHNY, CDR2 SVGAGI (reference sequence). Unmatched junction bases numbered 2, after V lost 5 bases and J lost 5 bases. Here the CDR3 DNA reads TGTGCCAGCAGTACGACAGGGGATAATTCACCCCTCCACTTT. Translation gives CASSTTGDNSPLHF.

The chain employs TRBV5-4 and TRBJ2-2, with D perhaps matching TRBD2 (5 bases). The ends were cut back, 1 base at V and 1 base at J, with 8 bases in the middle. This CDR3 has 15 amino acids. Germline V CDR1 and CDR2: SGHNT, YYREEE (reference sequence). The CDR3 nucleotides are TGTGCCAGCAGCTTGAGGGCGGGGAACACCGGGGAGCTGTTTTTT. Translated: CASSLRAGNTGELFF.

V and J are TRBV6-5 and TRBJ1-6, with D hard to call. The ends were cut back, 0 bases at V and 9 bases at J, with 12 bases in the middle. The CDR3 has 15 amino acids. From germline, CDR1 is MNHEY and CDR2 SVGAGI. The CDR3 spells CASSYSRFFSSPLHF. Written as DNA, the CDR3 is TGTGCCAGCAGTTACTCGAGATTTTTTTCTTCACCCCTCCACTTT.

This chain connects TRBV19 to TRBJ1-6; D gene unclear. Looked up from germline, CDR1 is LNHDA and CDR2 is SQIVND (reference sequence). This CDR3 spans 14 amino acids. CDR3 protein: CAAGESSYNSPLHF. CDR3 DNA sequence: TGTGCGGCCGGGGAGAGCTCCTATAATTCACCCCTCCACTTT.

J is TRBJ2-2 and V is TRBV11-2; tentatively, D is TRBD1 or TRBD2 (5 bases each). Germline-derived CDR1 and CDR2 are SGHAT and FQNNGV. V was clipped by 4 bases and J by 4 bases, with 10 bases between them. The CDR3 is made up of 14 amino acids. The DNA for the CDR3 is TGTGCCAGCAGCTCCCTGAGGGGCACCGGGGAGCTGTTTTTT. It yields the protein CASSSLRGTGELFF.

The rearrangement joins TRBV30 to TRBJ2-2, with TRBD1 matching 11 bases. Losses at the gene ends were 3 bases for V and 4 bases for J; bases not matched to a gene: 7. This CDR3 spans 16 amino acids. CDR1 and CDR2 from the germline V gene are GTSNPN and SVGIG (reference sequence). The CDR3: CAWRTIGQGATGELFF. DNA for the CDR3: TGTGCCTGGAGGACCATAGGACAGGGGGCCACCGGGGAGCTGTTTTTT.

The count of this clone is one. V and J are TRBV5-6 and TRBJ2-1; 7 bases fit TRBD2. The CDR3 loop spans 15 amino acids. Germline V gene data show CDR1 as SGHDT and CDR2 as YYEEEE. V shed 6 bases and J 7 bases; nucleotides not matched to a gene: 13. The CDR3 DNA reads TGTGCCAGCAACGGACTGGCGGGAGTTTCAAATGAGCAGTTCTTC. Translating gives CASNGLAGVSNEQFF.

V gene TRBV30 combines with J gene TRBJ2-4; D might be TRBD1 or TRBD2, each matching 5 bases. V shed 0 bases and J shed 3 bases, with 18 bases lying between them. Germline CDR1 GTSNPN, CDR2 SVGIG (reference sequence). This CDR3 region has 17 residues. The CDR3, as DNA: TGTGCCTGGAGTGTTCGGGGCGAGTTGAGGTTCAAAAACATTCAGTACTTC. This translates into CAWSVRGELRFKNIQYF.

This chain uses TRBV28 with TRBJ2-3; unclear D gene. V was pared by 4 bases and J by 6 bases, with 20 bases between. This CDR3 contains 16 residues. CDR1 is MDHEN and CDR2 is SYDVKM in the germline V gene. The DNA of the CDR3 is TGTGCCAGCAGTTCACCTGGCTCCAGTGGGTTGGATACGCAGTATTTT. Protein sequence: CASSSPGSSGLDTQYF.

This clone was picked up one time. The genes are TRBV28 and TRBJ1-2; TRBD1 matches 10 bases. CDR1 and CDR2 from the germline V gene are MDHEN and SYDVKM. Trimming at V came to 6 bases and at J to 4 bases, leaving 5 bases not matched to a gene. This CDR3 is built from 14 residues. The CDR3 coding sequence is TGTGCCAGCAGCCGGGACAGGGGCCTCTATGGCTACACCTTC. Translated, it gives CASSRDRGLYGYTF.

CDR3 region: CASSSGAGELFF. CDR3 nucleotide sequence: TGTGCCAGCAGCAGTGGGGCTGGGGAGCTGTTTTTT. This chain connects TRBV5-4 to TRBJ2-2; perhaps TRBD1 as D (5 bases). The V end was cut by 4 bases, the J end by 8 bases, with 9 bases between. Germline V gene data show CDR1 as SGHNT and CDR2 as YYREEE (reference sequence). This CDR3 comprises 12 residues.

V and J are TRBV5-1 and TRBJ2-1; 10 bases are a match to TRBD2. CDR1 is SGHRS and CDR2 is YFSETQ in the germline V gene. The CDR3 has 13 residues. The V and J ends lost 5 bases and 7 bases, in that order; junction bases with no gene match: 3. The CDR3 bases are TGCGCCAGCAGGACTAGCGGGCTAAATGAGCAGTTCTTC. The encoded protein is CASRTSGLNEQFF.

The V gene is TRBV7-8, the J gene TRBJ1-5; 7 bases match TRBD1. Germline V gene lookup returns CDR1 SGHVS and CDR2 FQNEAQ. The CDR3 contains 16 residues. The J segment lost 0 bases and the V segment lost 1 base, leaving 3 bases of the junction unmatched. The CDR3 coding sequence is TGTGCCAGCAGCTTAGAGGGGGCGAATAGCAATCAGCCCCAGCATTTT. This encodes CASSLEGANSNQPQHF.

This clone was found once. The sample contains more than one DNA sequence encoding this CDR3. The DNA of the CDR3 is TGTGCCAGCAGTTTAGGAGGGACAGCGAACACCGGGGAGCTGTTTTTT. This translates into CASSLGGTANTGELFF. The rearrangement links TRBV5-4 to TRBJ2-2, with D possibly TRBD1 on 7 matching bases. Germline V gives CDR1 SGHNT, CDR2 YYREEE (reference sequence). The CDR3 sequence is 16 residues long. V was cut by 5 bases and J by 0 bases, with 14 bases left in between.

This chain links TRBV28 with TRBJ1-5; a possible D gene is TRBD1 (5 bases). From germline, CDR1 is MDHEN and CDR2 SYDVKM. V was pared by 4 bases and J by 1 base, with 17 bases between. This CDR3 has 17 residues. The CDR3 protein is CASSSTSWGVSNQPQHF. The CDR3 region has the DNA TGTGCCAGCAGTTCAACTAGCTGGGGCGTAAGCAATCAGCCCCAGCATTTT.

The chain employs TRBV2 and TRBJ1-2; TRBD1 aligns across 9 bases. Germline V gene data show CDR1 as SNHLY and CDR2 as FYNNEI. The CDR3 runs to 13 residues. V lost 5 bases and J lost 4; bases outside the gene matches: 2. As DNA, the CDR3 is TGTGCCAGCAGTCGGACAGGGGTCTATGGCTACACCTTC. Translation gives CASSRTGVYGYTF. Filled out from reference TRBV2 and TRBJ1-2, the complete variable domain reads EPEVTQTPSHQVTQMGQEVILRCVPISNHLYFYWYRQILGQKVEFLVSFYNNEISEKSEIFDDQFSVERPDGSNFTLKIRSTKLEDSAMYFCASSRTGVYGYTFGSGTRLTVV.

The chain links TRBV7-9 to TRBJ2-3; 11 positions agree with TRBD1. This CDR3 comprises 16 residues. Unmatched junction bases numbered 5, after V lost 1 base and J lost 5 bases. Germline V gives CDR1 SEHNR, CDR2 FQNEAQ (reference sequence). As DNA, the CDR3 is TGTGCCAGCAGCTTAGGGGACAGGGGGTATCAAGATACGCAGTATTTT. It yields the protein CASSLGDRGYQDTQYF.

The chain combines TRBV7-2 with TRBJ2-7, with a weak D call TRBD1 (5 bases). Trimming removed 4 bases at V and 3 bases at J, with 7 bases between. The CDR3 spans 12 residues. CDR1 SGHTA and CDR2 FQGNSA come from the germline V gene. The CDR3 DNA follows: TGTGCCAGCAGCTCGACAGTCTACGAGCAGTACTTC. This translates into CASSSTVYEQYF.

The gene calls are TRBV7-2 and TRBJ2-3; 12 nucleotides match TRBD2. CDR1 SGHTA and CDR2 FQGNSA come from the germline V gene. After removal of 5 bases from V and 0 bases from J, the junction contained 9 bases not matched to a gene. The CDR3 runs 18 residues. This CDR3 is CASSNWGLAGASTDTQYF. CDR3 in DNA: TGTGCCAGCAGCAATTGGGGACTAGCGGGCGCTAGCACAGATACGCAGTATTTT.

This clone has only one observation. The chain combines TRBV2 with TRBJ2-7, with 7 bases matching TRBD2. The length of the CDR3 is 20 residues. The germline V gene has CDR1 SNHLY and CDR2 FYNNEI. The junction had 19 bases not matched to a gene; V was cut back by 0 bases and J by 2 bases. CDR3 loop: CASSEAHLTRTSAPTYEQYF. The CDR3 nucleotides read TGTGCCAGCAGTGAAGCACACCTGACCCGTACTAGCGCGCCAACCTACGAGCAGTACTTC.

This sequence joins TRBV6-5 and TRBJ2-1; D remains unclear. V was clipped by 7 bases and J by 8 bases, with 9 bases between them. Germline CDR1 and CDR2: MNHEY and SVGAGI. The CDR3 contains 11 residues. The CDR3 DNA follows: TGTGCCAGCAAGAAGCTGGATGAGCAGTTCTTC. Its translation: CASKKLDEQFF.